This entry lists 31 T cell receptor beta chains sequenced from one sample in a study of blood T cell repertoires in COVID-19. Generated by immunoSEQ multiplex PCR, the TCRdb table keeps only in-frame clones and is missing some. The table has around 150,000 clones, 80% to 90% seen once. Sequencing input: peripheral blood. The receptors shown here come from a woman aged 55-69 years with active COVID-19.

The chain combines TRBV7-2 with TRBJ1-1; TRBD1 matches at 8 bases. CDR1 and CDR2 (germline): SGHTA, FQGNSA. CDR3 length equals 14 residues. V lost 5 bases and J lost 4; bases outside the gene matches: 6. The CDR3 coding sequence is TGTGCCAGCAGCAAGGACAGGGCCCTCACTGAAGCTTTCTTT. Translating it yields CASSKDRALTEAFF.

CDR3 coding DNA: TGCGCCAGCAGCCCGGGTGGGACAGGCCTCGTAGGTCAGTACTTC. Protein sequence: CASSPGGTGLVGQYF. The V call is TRBV5-1, the J call TRBJ2-4; TRBD1 aligns across 8 bases. CDR3 length: 15 residues. Per the germline V gene, CDR1 is SGHRS and CDR2 is YFSETQ. Trimming removed 4 bases from V and 12 bases from J; junction bases left unmatched: 15.

A single count supports this clone. The genes are TRBV7-9 and TRBJ2-1; 7 bases are shared with TRBD1. V shed 5 bases, J shed 0 bases, and the junction held 4 bases outside the gene matches. This CDR3 contains 15 residues. Per the germline V gene, CDR1 is SEHNR and CDR2 is FQNEAQ (reference sequence). The CDR3 loop reads CASSPTGFSYNEQFF. DNA for the CDR3: TGTGCCAGCAGCCCGACAGGGTTCTCCTACAATGAGCAGTTCTTC. The full variable domain, completed using reference TRBV7-9 and TRBJ2-1, is DTGVSQNPRHKITKRGQNVTFRCDPISEHNRLYWYRQTLGQGPEFLTYFQNEAQLEKSRLLSDRFSAERPKGSFSTLEIQRTEQGDSAMYLCASSPTGFSYNEQFFGPGTRLTVL.

The genes are TRBV7-3 and TRBJ2-6; no clear D gene. Germline loops: CDR1 SGHTA, CDR2 FQGTGA. The CDR3 has 13 residues. With 5 bases removed from V and 4 bases from J, the gap between germline ends came to 6 bases. The CDR3 loop reads CASSPPGANVLTF. CDR3 in DNA: TGTGCCAGCAGCCCCCCGGGGGCCAACGTCCTGACTTTC.

The rearrangement links TRBV7-9 to TRBJ2-5; 8 bases agree with TRBD2. CDR1 is SEHNR and CDR2 is FQNEAQ in the germline V gene (reference sequence). After removal of 4 bases from V and 2 bases from J, the junction contained 6 bases not matched to a gene. The length of the CDR3 is 15 residues. As DNA, the CDR3 is TGTGCCAGCAGCTCAGGACTAGCCGGGCAAGAGACCCAGTACTTC. It translates to CASSSGLAGQETQYF.

In this sample, this clone turned up a few times. The CDR3 nucleotides read TGTGCCAGCAGTGAGTCCTCTTGGACAGATAGCAATCAGCCCCAGCATTTT. Its translation: CASSESSWTDSNQPQHF. This chain joins TRBV6-1 and TRBJ1-5; tentatively, D is TRBD1 (6 bases). This CDR3 contains 17 residues. The ends were cut back, 3 bases at V and 0 bases at J, with 15 bases in the middle. CDR1 and CDR2 (germline): MNHNS, SASEGT.

The V call is TRBV7-9, the J call TRBJ2-7, with D uncertain. The CDR3 has 14 amino acids. Looked up from germline, CDR1 is SEHNR and CDR2 is FQNEAQ (reference sequence). Trimming took 1 base from V and 0 from J, leaving 7 bases between them. The CDR3 DNA is TGTGCCAGCAGCTTAGTTTACAGCTCCTACGAGCAGTACTTC. Translation gives CASSLVYSSYEQYF. The complete variable domain, with remaining parts taken from reference TRBV7-9 and TRBJ2-7, reads DTGVSQNPRHKITKRGQNVTFRCDPISEHNRLYWYRQTLGQGPEFLTYFQNEAQLEKSRLLSDRFSAERPKGSFSTLEIQRTEQGDSAMYLCASSLVYSSYEQYFGPGTRLTVT.

The chain links TRBV19 to TRBJ1-5; 7 bases agree with TRBD1. This CDR3 region has 13 residues. CDR1 is LNHDA, CDR2 SQIVND, per germline (reference sequence). The J segment lost 7 bases and the V segment lost 6 bases, leaving 6 bases of the junction unmatched. The CDR3 nucleotides read TGTGCCAGTAGCAATCAGGGGGAGCAGCCCCAGCATTTT. Encoded protein: CASSNQGEQPQHF.

CDR3 sequence: CASSLGRVGSGANVLTF. The CDR3 coding sequence is TGTGCCAGCAGCCTTGGCAGGGTTGGTTCTGGGGCCAACGTCCTGACTTTC. The gene calls are TRBV11-2 and TRBJ2-6; D perhaps matches TRBD1 (5 bases). From germline, CDR1 is SGHAT and CDR2 FQNNGV. V lost 5 bases and J lost 1, with 15 bases in between. This CDR3 region has 17 residues.

The gene calls are TRBV20-1 and TRBJ2-2; D perhaps matches TRBD2 (5 bases). The V end lost 3 bases, the J end lost 4 bases, and 12 bases lay between the germline ends. CDR1 DFQATT and CDR2 SNEGSKA come from the germline V gene (reference sequence). This CDR3 has 14 amino acids. CDR3 coding DNA: TGCAGTGCTAGTGTGGCCGCGGGCACCGGGGAGCTGTTTTTT. This codes for CSASVAAGTGELFF.

The V call is TRBV7-3, the J call TRBJ2-5; 14 positions agree with TRBD2. V lost 2 bases to trimming and J lost 5 bases; unmatched junction nucleotides: 1. Germline-derived CDR1 and CDR2 are SGHTA and FQGTGA. CDR3 length equals 15 residues. The CDR3 DNA is TGTGCCAGCAGCTTAGGGACTAGCGGGAGTGAGACCCAGTACTTC. Amino acid sequence: CASSLGTSGSETQYF.

V and J are TRBV18 and TRBJ2-7; D is perhaps TRBD2 (6 bases). The ends were cut back, 0 bases at V and 6 bases at J, with 15 bases in the middle. The V gene's germline CDR1 is KGHSH and CDR2 LQKENI. The CDR3 contains 15 residues. The CDR3 here is CASSPPPSSSVEQYF. In DNA form, the CDR3 reads TGTGCCAGCTCACCACCGCCGTCCTCTAGCGTCGAGCAGTACTTC.

The chain links TRBV2 to TRBJ2-3; 7 bases are shared with TRBD2. V dropped 6 bases and J dropped 0; count of bases not matched to a gene: 6. The CDR3 loop spans 15 amino acids. In germline, CDR1 is SNHLY, CDR2 FYNNEI. The CDR3 nucleotides are TGTGCCAGCAGGTTATATAGCGGGAGCACAGATACGCAGTATTTT. It is translated as CASRLYSGSTDTQYF.

The chain uses TRBV24-1 and TRBJ2-7; possibly TRBD2 for D (6 bases). Trimming pared 3 bases from V and 4 bases from J, leaving 12 bases between. CDR3 size: 14 residues. CDR1 and CDR2 from the germline V gene are KGHDR and SFDVKD. CDR3 loop: CATSDPGLKYEQYF. The DNA for the CDR3 is TGTGCCACCAGTGATCCGGGACTCAAATACGAGCAGTACTTC.

The CDR3 DNA sequence: TGTGCCAGCAAGTATGAGGTAATTGGCAATCAGCCCCAGCATTTT. Translated, it gives CASKYEVIGNQPQHF. The chain employs TRBV2 and TRBJ1-5; D is ambiguous. This CDR3 region has 15 residues. Germline CDR1 SNHLY, CDR2 FYNNEI. V dropped 7 bases and J dropped 2 bases, with 15 bases sitting between them.

The chain carries TRBV6-6 and TRBJ1-2, with a tentative D call TRBD1 (6 bases). Per germline, CDR1 MNHNY and CDR2 SVGAGI (reference sequence). There are 14 residues in the CDR3. V was cut by 5 bases and J by 5 bases, with 15 bases left in between. The CDR3: CASSLRAGEYGYTF. For the CDR3, the DNA is TGTGCCAGCAGTCTCCGGGCAGGGGAGTATGGCTACACCTTC.

The gene calls are TRBV28 and TRBJ1-1; 12 bases are a match to TRBD1. Germline assignment: CDR1 MDHEN and CDR2 SYDVKM. CDR3 size: 15 residues. V was pared by 7 bases and J by 4 bases, with 7 bases of the junction left unmatched. CDR3 sequence (DNA): TGTGCCAGCACCGGGGGGGACAGGGGGCTCACTGAAGCTTTCTTT. Protein: CASTGGDRGLTEAFF.

The V and J genes are TRBV24-1 and TRBJ2-2, with 7 nucleotides matching TRBD1. V lost 4 bases to trimming and J lost 5 bases; unmatched junction nucleotides: 6. From germline, CDR1 is KGHDR and CDR2 SFDVKD. This CDR3 has 15 amino acids. CDR3 residues: CATSEAGTATGELFF. The CDR3 DNA sequence: TGTGCCACCAGTGAAGCCGGGACAGCAACCGGGGAGCTGTTTTTT.

V and J are TRBV9 and TRBJ2-1; 14 bases line up with TRBD2. CDR1 and CDR2 (germline): SGDLS, YYNGEE. V lost 2 bases, J lost 1 base, and 8 bases stayed unmatched. CDR3 size: 19 residues. The CDR3 here is CASSVGLAGGPGSYNEQFF. The CDR3 nucleotides read TGTGCCAGCAGCGTTGGACTAGCGGGAGGTCCGGGGTCCTACAATGAGCAGTTCTTC. Variable domain in full (rest from reference TRBV9 and TRBJ2-1): DSGVTQTPKHLITATGQRVTLRCSPRSGDLSVYWYQQSLDQGLQFLIQYYNGEERAKGNILERFSAQQFPDLHSELNLSSLELGDSALYFCASSVGLAGGPGSYNEQFFGPGTRLTVL.

The chain links TRBV6-1 to TRBJ1-6; the D gene is possibly TRBD1 (6 bases). The germline V and J ends were trimmed by 3 bases and 6 bases, with 21 bases remaining between them. The CDR3 contains 18 residues. Germline lookup yields CDR1 MNHNS and CDR2 SASEGT. The CDR3 loop is CASSDPFPGTFANSPLHF. CDR3 coding DNA: TGTGCCAGCAGTGACCCATTCCCCGGGACATTCGCTAATTCACCCCTCCACTTT.

The J gene is TRBJ2-1, the V gene TRBV27; TRBD2 matches 9 bases. This CDR3 has 15 amino acids. Germline V gene lookup returns CDR1 MNHEY and CDR2 SMNVEV (reference sequence). V was pared by 2 bases and J by 3 bases, with 2 bases of the junction left unmatched. CDR3 sequence reads: CASSLPSGVYNEQFF. The CDR3 DNA follows: TGTGCCAGCAGTTTACCTAGCGGGGTCTACAATGAGCAGTTCTTC.

This chain connects TRBV5-1 to TRBJ2-5; D ambiguous. Trimming pared 1 base from V and 5 bases from J, leaving 12 bases between. The CDR3 contains 14 residues. Germline V gives CDR1 SGHRS, CDR2 YFSETQ. The CDR3 region has the DNA TGCGCCAGCAGCTTGACGGAGATTTGGGAGACCCAGTACTTC. Amino acid sequence: CASSLTEIWETQYF.

V is TRBV9 and J is TRBJ1-1; D call uncertain. The germline gives CDR1 SGDLS, CDR2 YYNGEE. The CDR3 loop spans 12 amino acids. The V gene lost 5 bases and the J gene lost 1 base, with 6 bases spanning the gap. The CDR3 here is CASRGANTEAFF. The CDR3 DNA reads as TGTGCCAGCAGGGGCGCGAACACTGAAGCTTTCTTT.

This chain connects TRBV2 to TRBJ2-5; 10 bases match TRBD1. After removal of 7 bases from V and 9 bases from J, the junction contained 14 bases not matched to a gene. Germline CDR1 is SNHLY and CDR2 is FYNNEI. The CDR3 totals 15 residues. CDR3 nucleotide sequence: TGTGCCAGCAAGCAGGGGACAGGGGTATTGGGGGCCCAGTACTTC. Its translation: CASKQGTGVLGAQYF. The full variable domain, its missing parts supplied by reference TRBV2 and TRBJ2-5, is EPEVTQTPSHQVTQMGQEVILRCVPISNHLYFYWYRQILGQKVEFLVSFYNNEISEKSEIFDDQFSVERPDGSNFTLKIRSTKLEDSAMYFCASKQGTGVLGAQYFGPGTRLLVL.

The chain carries TRBV3-1 (or the pseudogene TRBV3-2) and TRBJ2-1; no firm D call. Germline loops: CDR1 LGHDT, CDR2 YNNKEL (reference sequence). The CDR3 loop spans 13 amino acids. Trimming shortened V by 3 bases and J by 9 bases, and 12 bases separated the two germline ends. The CDR3 DNA reads TGTGCCAGCAGCCACCGAGGAACGAGTGAGCAGTTCTTC. Translating it yields CASSHRGTSEQFF.

The J gene is TRBJ2-5, the V gene TRBV27; the match to TRBD2 covers 9 bases. The V gene's germline CDR1 is MNHEY and CDR2 SMNVEV (reference sequence). The CDR3 length is 13 residues. Unmatched junction bases numbered 6, after V lost 8 bases and J lost 5 bases. CDR3: CASAWREGETQYF. The CDR3 bases are TGTGCCAGCGCTTGGCGGGAGGGGGAGACCCAGTACTTC.

This rearrangement joins TRBV7-3 to TRBJ2-2, with 7 bases identical to TRBD2. The CDR3 is 18 residues long. J gave up 6 bases and V 1 base, and 14 bases lay outside the gene matches. The germline V gene has CDR1 SGHTA and CDR2 FQGTGA. The CDR3 DNA reads as TGTGCCAGCAGCTTAAGAAGACGGGGGGAGAACCACGCCGGGGAGCTGTTTTTT. Translated: CASSLRRRGENHAGELFF.

The chain recombines TRBV18 with TRBJ2-1; 9 bases agree with TRBD1. CDR1 KGHSH and CDR2 LQKENI come from the germline V gene. Trimming at V came to 2 bases and at J to 4 bases, leaving 6 bases not matched to a gene. The CDR3 is 16 amino acids. The CDR3 nucleotides read TGTGCCAGCTCACCATTCACAGGGGGCGATTACAATGAGCAGTTCTTC. Translated: CASSPFTGGDYNEQFF.

The chain links TRBV6-2 or TRBV6-3 to TRBJ1-6, with D possibly being TRBD1 (6 bases). The CDR3 is 15 amino acids. The germline V gene has CDR1 MNHEY and CDR2 SVGEGT. The V end lost 6 bases, the J end lost 7 bases, and 16 bases lay between the germline ends. The CDR3 here is CASSRSGVNNSPLHF. CDR3 coding DNA: TGTGCCAGCAGCCGCTCAGGGGTTAACAATTCACCCCTCCACTTT.

This clone was seen only a few times. The chain recombines TRBV11-3 with TRBJ2-2; no firm D call. The germline gives CDR1 SGHNT, CDR2 YENEEA. Trimming removed 0 bases at V and 4 bases at J, with 6 bases between. The CDR3 totals 14 residues. The CDR3 reads CASSLEARTGELFF. The CDR3 DNA sequence: TGTGCCAGCAGCTTAGAGGCTCGCACCGGGGAGCTGTTTTTT.

The chain links TRBV5-1 to TRBJ1-1; no firm D call. Germline lookup yields CDR1 SGHRS and CDR2 YFSETQ. V shed 5 bases and J shed 1 base, with 9 bases lying between them. This CDR3 region has 13 residues. Here the CDR3 DNA reads TGCGCCAGCAGTGGGAGCGGGAACACTGAAGCTTTCTTT. It specifies CASSGSGNTEAFF.